This T cell receptor beta chain was identified during a study of blood T cell repertoires in COVID-19. Trimming stripped 0 bases from V and 5 bases from J, with 5 bases between. The CDR3 is made up of 13 amino acids. Using immunoSEQ multiplex PCR, the repertoire was profiled, and TCRdb retains in-frame clones only, with some absent. The sample has around 300,000 clones, about 87% seen once. The TCR sequence derives from a man aged 25-45 years who had recovered from COVID-19. The rearrangement uses TRBV23-1 and TRBJ1-3; no clear D gene. TRBV23-1 falls under the ORF class, with uncertain function. Input material: PBMCs or T cells enriched from blood (not recorded which). The CDR3 coding sequence is TGCGCCAGCAGTCAATCGGCCAGAAACACCATATATTTT. Its translation is CASSQSARNTIYF.